Below, 2 T cell receptor beta chains from the same sample are listed, as sequenced in a study of technical replicates of blood from a few donors. Profiled with immunoSEQ multiplex PCR; TCRdb holds only in-frame clones, not every one. The sample has about 79,000 clones; 94% are singletons. Sequencing was carried out using T cells isolated from PBMCs. Receptors originate from a human donor in good health.

This rearrangement joins TRBV27 to TRBJ2-7, with 11 bases lining up with TRBD1. V dropped 4 bases and J dropped 4; count of bases not matched to a gene: 6. Germline-derived CDR1 and CDR2 are MNHEY and SMNVEV (reference sequence). This CDR3 spans 15 amino acids. DNA of the CDR3: TGTGCCAGCAGTTACGGACAGGGGGCGAGGTACGAGCAGTACTTC. Translating gives CASSYGQGARYEQYF.

The V call is TRBV7-9, the J call TRBJ2-4, with D possibly being TRBD2 (6 bases). Germline CDR1 reads SEHNR; CDR2 reads FQNEAQ (reference sequence). There are 15 residues in the CDR3. Trimming took off 8 bases at V and 0 bases at J, with 14 bases between the two ends. The CDR3 reads CASSIGRGAKNIQYF. CDR3 in DNA: TGTGCCAGCTCAATTGGGCGGGGAGCCAAAAACATTCAGTACTTC.